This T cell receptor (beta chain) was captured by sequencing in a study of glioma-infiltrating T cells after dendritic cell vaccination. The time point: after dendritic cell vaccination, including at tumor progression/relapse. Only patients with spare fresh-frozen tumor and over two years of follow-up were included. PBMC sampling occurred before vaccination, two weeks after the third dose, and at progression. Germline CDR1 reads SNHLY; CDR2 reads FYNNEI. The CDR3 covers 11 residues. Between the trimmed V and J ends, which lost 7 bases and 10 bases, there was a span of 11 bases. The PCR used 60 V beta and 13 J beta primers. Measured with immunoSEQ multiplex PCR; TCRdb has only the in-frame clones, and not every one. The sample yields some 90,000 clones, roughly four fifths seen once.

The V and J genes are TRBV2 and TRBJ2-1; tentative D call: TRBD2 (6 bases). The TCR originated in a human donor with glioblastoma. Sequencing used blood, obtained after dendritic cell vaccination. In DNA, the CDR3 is TGTGCCAGCAACTTAGCGGAGGAGCAGTTCTTC. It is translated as CASNLAEEQFF.